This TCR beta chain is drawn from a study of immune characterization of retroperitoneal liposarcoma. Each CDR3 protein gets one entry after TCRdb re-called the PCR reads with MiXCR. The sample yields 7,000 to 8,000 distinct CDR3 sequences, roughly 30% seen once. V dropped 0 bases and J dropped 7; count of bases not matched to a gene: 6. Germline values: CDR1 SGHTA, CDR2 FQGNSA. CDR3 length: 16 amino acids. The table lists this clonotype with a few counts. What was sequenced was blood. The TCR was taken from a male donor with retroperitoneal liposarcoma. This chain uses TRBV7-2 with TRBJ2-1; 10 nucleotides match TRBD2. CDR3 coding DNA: TGTGCCAGCAGCTTAGCGCTTCTAGCGGGAGCTAATGAGCAGTTCTTC. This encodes CASSLALLAGANEQFF.